This is a list of T cell receptor beta chains from one sample in a study of blood T cell repertoires in COVID-19. Assay used: immunoSEQ multiplex PCR; TCRdb lists only in-frame clones, some missing. The sample includes some 290,000 clones, approximately 89% of them seen just once. The sample was peripheral blood. The receptors were sampled from a woman in her twenties or thirties with COVID-19, enrolled during active disease. CDR3s include the opening cysteine and the closing phenylalanine or tryptophan. D genes are given only for firm matches. The listing skips clone size in some rows; elsewhere it reads once, few, many or a size class.

TRBV6-4	TRBD1	TRBJ1-1	-	CASRSGGGFSEAFF	TGTGCCAGCAGATCAGGGGGAGGTTTCTCTGAAGCTTTCTTT
TRBV6-5	-	TRBJ1-2	-	CASSYQILGYGYTF	TGTGCCAGCAGTTATCAGATCCTTGGCTATGGCTACACCTTC
TRBV21-1	-	TRBJ1-4	once	CASSRGEGATNEKLFF	TGTGCCAGCAGCAGAGGAGAGGGGGCAACTAATGAAAAACTGTTTTTT
TRBV3-1/TRBV3-2	TRBD1	TRBJ1-5	-	CASGQGALKNSNQPQHF	TGTGCCAGCGGACAGGGGGCGCTTAAGAATAGCAATCAGCCCCAGCATTTT
TRBV27	-	TRBJ1-1	-	CASSLTVNTEAFF	TGTGCCAGCAGTTTGACAGTGAACACTGAAGCTTTCTTT
TRBV7-9	-	TRBJ2-7	-	CASSPRDPYEQYF	TGTGCCAGCAGCCCGCGGGACCCCTACGAGCAGTACTTC
TRBV6-5	-	TRBJ2-1	-	CASSYGQRYNEQFF	TGTGCCAGCAGTTACGGACAGAGATACAATGAGCAGTTCTTC
TRBV15	-	TRBJ1-5	-	CATSREGASNQPQHF	TGTGCCACCAGCAGAGAGGGGGCCAGCAATCAGCCCCAGCATTTT
TRBV7-9	-	TRBJ1-1	-	CASSLAGGGGMNTEAFF	TGTGCCAGCAGCTTAGCGGGCGGGGGAGGCATGAACACTGAAGCTTTCTTT
TRBV15	TRBD2	TRBJ2-7	-	CATSPAAGLADYEQYF	TGTGCCACCAGCCCGGCCGCGGGACTAGCTGACTACGAGCAGTACTTC
TRBV30	-	TRBJ1-5	-	CAWSSGVNQPQHF	TGTGCCTGGAGTTCAGGGGTCAATCAGCCCCAGCATTTT
TRBV4-1	-	TRBJ1-4	-	CASSQASDTTNEKLFF	TGCGCCAGCAGCCAAGCCTCTGACACAACTAATGAAAAACTGTTTTTT
TRBV19	-	TRBJ1-6	-	CASNSGGVSPLHF	TGTGCCAGTAATTCGGGGGGCGTCTCACCCCTCCACTTT
TRBV6-5	TRBD1	TRBJ1-3	-	CASRIDRASGNTIYF	TGTGCCAGCAGAATCGACAGGGCCTCTGGAAACACCATATATTTT
TRBV10-1	TRBD2	TRBJ2-5	-	CASSGTSGEETQYF	TGCGCCAGCAGTGGAACTAGCGGGGAAGAGACCCAGTACTTC
TRBV4-1	TRBD2	TRBJ2-3	-	CASSQDRAGGPQDTQYF	TGCGCCAGCAGCCAAGATAGGGCGGGGGGCCCTCAGGATACGCAGTATTTT
TRBV27	TRBD1	TRBJ1-1	-	CASGLQGDLSEAFF	TGTGCCAGCGGATTACAGGGGGACCTCTCTGAAGCTTTCTTT
TRBV3-1/TRBV3-2	-	TRBJ2-5	-	CASSQDGRQTHLYQETQYF	TGTGCCAGCAGCCAAGATGGGCGTCAGACCCACTTGTACCAAGAGACCCAGTACTTC
TRBV6-5	-	TRBJ1-1	-	CASSSQNMNTEAFF	TGTGCCAGCAGTTCACAGAACATGAACACTGAAGCTTTCTTT
TRBV11-1	TRBD1	TRBJ2-2	-	CASSPGQGSAGELFF	TGTGCCAGCAGTCCGGGACAGGGGTCCGCCGGGGAGCTGTTTTTT
TRBV11-2	TRBD1	TRBJ1-2	-	CASSPSTGVGGYTF	TGTGCCAGCAGCCCATCTACAGGGGTGGGAGGCTACACCTTC
TRBV28	-	TRBJ1-1	-	CASSPAATEAFF	TGTGCCAGCAGCCCGGCGGCGACTGAAGCTTTCTTT
TRBV25-1	TRBD1	TRBJ2-1	once	CASRGQGYNEQFF	TGTGCCAGCAGGGGACAGGGCTACAATGAGCAGTTCTTC
TRBV11-2	-	TRBJ2-7	-	CASSVIRVYEQYF	TGTGCCAGCAGCGTAATCAGGGTCTACGAGCAGTACTTC
TRBV18	-	TRBJ2-2	-	CASSPLAIGTGELFF	TGTGCCAGCTCACCACTAGCGATAGGCACCGGGGAGCTGTTTTTT
TRBV4-1	-	TRBJ1-4	-	CASSHRVGPPEGMNEKLFF	TGCGCCAGCAGCCATAGAGTGGGGCCCCCCGAAGGGATGAATGAAAAACTGTTTTTT
TRBV18	-	TRBJ1-1	-	CASSPQGGNTEAFF	TGTGCCAGCTCACCACAGGGAGGGAACACTGAAGCTTTCTTT
TRBV7-9	-	TRBJ2-7	-	CASGFGVYEQYF	TGTGCCAGCGGATTCGGGGTCTACGAGCAGTACTTC
TRBV5-1	TRBD1	TRBJ1-2	-	CASSWTGGEYGYTF	TGCGCCAGCAGCTGGACAGGGGGAGAGTATGGCTACACCTTC
TRBV6-6	-	TRBJ2-7	-	CASSNDFPTYEQYF	TGTGCCAGCAGCAACGACTTTCCGACCTACGAGCAGTACTTC
TRBV4-2	TRBD2	TRBJ2-7	-	CASSQDRSSGDSYEQYF	TGTGCCAGCAGCCAAGATCGTTCCAGCGGGGATTCCTACGAGCAGTACTTC
TRBV7-8	-	TRBJ1-5	once	CASSFGGMQPQHF	TGTGCCAGCAGCTTCGGAGGGATGCAGCCCCAGCATTTT
TRBV18	-	TRBJ2-7	-	CASSPAGPGVRAQYF	TGTGCCAGCTCACCAGCGGGCCCTGGAGTTCGCGCGCAGTACTTC
TRBV6-2/TRBV6-3	-	TRBJ1-6	-	CASSAGQNYSPLHF	TGTGCCAGCAGCGCCGGACAGAACTATTCACCCCTCCACTTT
TRBV19	TRBD1	TRBJ1-1	-	CASSQTGGWNTEAFF	TGTGCCAGTAGTCAAACAGGGGGCTGGAACACTGAAGCTTTCTTT
TRBV7-9	-	TRBJ1-4	few	CASSLVHAGRRVRNEKLFF	TGTGCCAGCAGCTTAGTGCACGCGGGAAGACGGGTTCGGAATGAAAAACTGTTTTTT
TRBV10-2	-	TRBJ2-7	-	CATKTGSNYEQYF	TGCGCCACCAAGACAGGTTCTAATTACGAGCAGTACTTC
TRBV19	TRBD2	TRBJ2-7	-	CASSTSGGYEQYF	TGTGCCAGTAGTACTTCGGGGGGGTACGAGCAGTACTTC
TRBV5-1	-	TRBJ1-5	once	CASSPPARGNQPQHF	TGCGCCAGCAGCCCCCCGGCCAGAGGAAATCAGCCCCAGCATTTT
TRBV27	-	TRBJ1-5	-	CASSFLPQGYNQPQHF	TGTGCCAGCAGTTTTCTGCCCCAGGGGTACAATCAGCCCCAGCATTTT
TRBV5-1	TRBD1	TRBJ1-3	-	CASSPGDRSSGNTIYF	TGCGCCAGCAGCCCTGGGGACAGGAGCTCTGGAAACACCATATATTTT
TRBV6-6	TRBD2	TRBJ2-1	-	CASSPSAGGDSYNEQFF	TGTGCCAGCAGTCCCTCGGCGGGGGGCGACTCTTACAATGAGCAGTTCTTC
TRBV13	-	TRBJ1-2	-	CASSRLNHGYTF	TGTGCCAGCAGCCGACTGAACCATGGCTACACCTTC
TRBV19	-	TRBJ2-7	-	CASSKTVTGSIRYF	TGTGCCAGTAGCAAGACAGTGACGGGTTCGATACGGTACTTC
TRBV5-6	TRBD2	TRBJ2-5	-	CASSLELAGGETQYF	TGTGCCAGCAGCTTGGAACTAGCGGGGGGGGAGACCCAGTACTTC
TRBV7-8	-	TRBJ2-7	-	CASSPHYEQYF	TGTGCCAGCAGCCCCCACTACGAGCAGTACTTC
TRBV25-1	-	TRBJ1-2	-	CASSEWDTTNYGYTF	TGTGCCAGCAGTGAATGGGACACTACCAACTATGGCTACACCTTC